Listed below are T cell receptor beta chains from one sample, sequenced in a study of blood T cell repertoires in COVID-19. The table came from immunoSEQ multiplex PCR; TCRdb's copy has only in-frame clones and leaves some out. Of tens of thousands of clones listed, around nine tenths are singletons. The source material was peripheral blood. All receptors come from a human donor in a cohort sampled during active COVID-19. Both conserved end residues are part of each CDR3. D genes are given only for firm matches. Clone size is given for some rows only: seen once, a few or many times, or a class if the clone is expanded.

-	TRBJ1-5	TRBD1	TRBV7-8	CASSLWDRAVSNQPQHF	TGTGCCAGCAGCTTGTGGGACAGGGCAGTAAGCAATCAGCCCCAGCATTTT
-	TRBJ2-1	-	TRBV7-2	CASSQLSVAYNEQFF	TGTGCCAGCAGCCAACTAAGCGTTGCTTACAATGAGCAGTTCTTC
-	TRBJ2-5	TRBD2	TRBV18	CASSPRWTGGETQYF	TGTGCCAGCTCACCACGCTGGACGGGGGGAGAGACCCAGTACTTC
few	TRBJ2-7	TRBD1	TRBV4-3	CASSQDSTGGYEQYF	TGCGCCAGCAGCCAAGATTCGACAGGGGGGTACGAGCAGTACTTC
-	TRBJ2-3	TRBD1	TRBV15	CATSRAGTGLKDTQYF	TGTGCCACCAGCAGGGCCGGGACAGGGTTAAAAGATACGCAGTATTTT
-	TRBJ1-5	-	TRBV15	CATSRDAVNSRPQHF	TGTGCCACCAGCAGAGATGCAGTTAATTCACGGCCCCAGCATTTT
-	TRBJ2-3	-	TRBV15	CATSRVGVADTQYF	TGTGCCACCAGCAGAGTAGGGGTGGCAGATACGCAGTATTTT
-	TRBJ2-5	TRBD2	TRBV9	CASSDQREDKETQYF	TGTGCCAGCAGCGACCAGCGGGAGGACAAAGAGACCCAGTACTTC
-	TRBJ2-3	TRBD2	TRBV3-1/TRBV3-2	CASSQDPLSAGGPFDTQYF	TGTGCCAGCAGCCAAGATCCCCTATCAGCGGGGGGGCCGTTTGATACGCAGTATTTT
once	TRBJ2-2	-	TRBV9	CASSGEGGAGELFF	TGTGCCAGCAGCGGGGAAGGAGGGGCCGGGGAGCTGTTTTTT
-	TRBJ2-1	-	TRBV5-5	CASSSLTGNTYNEQFF	TGTGCCAGCAGCTCCCTGACAGGCAATACCTACAATGAGCAGTTCTTC
-	TRBJ1-1	TRBD1	TRBV27	CASSLPDTPNRTGLWDTEAFF	TGTGCCAGCAGTTTACCCGACACGCCAAATAGGACAGGCCTATGGGACACTGAAGCTTTCTTT
-	TRBJ2-5	-	TRBV7-2	CASSPQGGETQYF	TGTGCCAGCAGCCCCCAGGGGGGAGAGACCCAGTACTTC
-	TRBJ2-5	TRBD1	TRBV6-5	CASRDRGLVETQYF	TGTGCCAGCAGGGACAGGGGGCTTGTGGAGACCCAGTACTTC
-	TRBJ2-1	TRBD2	TRBV5-4	CASSPTSGTYNEQFF	TGTGCCAGCAGCCCGACTAGCGGCACCTACAATGAGCAGTTCTTC
-	TRBJ2-1	TRBD2	TRBV18	CASSPLGLQYNEQFF	TGTGCCAGCTCACCATTGGGACTACAGTACAATGAGCAGTTCTTC
-	TRBJ2-5	-	TRBV7-2	CASSFDRYQETQYF	TGTGCCAGCAGCTTCGACAGGTACCAAGAGACCCAGTACTTC
-	TRBJ2-2	TRBD1	TRBV27	CASKHRDSLSNTGELFF	TGTGCCAGCAAACACCGGGACAGCCTATCGAACACCGGGGAGCTGTTTTTT
-	TRBJ1-3	TRBD1	TRBV18	CASSPLTGGQWSGNTIYF	TGTGCCAGCTCTCCCCTTACAGGGGGCCAATGGTCTGGAAACACCATATATTTT
-	TRBJ1-1	TRBD1	TRBV5-4	CASSRDRAPLEAFF	TGTGCCAGCAGCAGGGACAGGGCCCCCCTTGAAGCTTTCTTT
-	TRBJ2-1	-	TRBV5-1	CASSFPELSSYNEQFF	TGCGCCAGCAGCTTTCCGGAGCTCAGCTCCTACAATGAGCAGTTCTTC
once	TRBJ2-7	-	TRBV7-9	CASSFGGLYEQYF	TGTGCCAGCAGCTTCGGGGGACTCTACGAGCAGTACTTC
-	TRBJ2-2	TRBD2	TRBV10-3	CASGLAETGELFF	TGTGCCTCGGGACTAGCAGAAACCGGGGAGCTGTTTTTT
-	TRBJ1-5	-	TRBV10-2	CASWGGGNQPQHF	TGCGCCAGCTGGGGAGGGGGCAATCAGCCCCAGCATTTT
-	TRBJ2-6	-	TRBV11-2	CASSVDSRYTSGANVLTF	TGTGCCAGCAGCGTGGACAGCCGCTACACCTCTGGGGCCAACGTCCTGACTTTC
-	TRBJ2-5	-	TRBV5-8	CASSPGEAGQETQYF	TGTGCCAGCAGCCCGGGGGAGGCAGGGCAAGAGACCCAGTACTTC
few	TRBJ2-7	TRBD1	TRBV5-1	CASSPSGQGSYEQYF	TGCGCCAGCAGCCCCTCGGGACAGGGCTCCTACGAGCAGTACTTC
-	TRBJ2-7	-	TRBV25-1	CASSRDSGTVSYEQYF	TGTGCCAGCAGTCGAGATTCGGGGACTGTCTCCTACGAGCAGTACTTC
-	TRBJ2-5	TRBD2	TRBV4-1	CASSQADIAGPQETQYF	TGCGCCAGCAGCCAAGCGGACATAGCGGGGCCTCAAGAGACCCAGTACTTC
-	TRBJ2-7	TRBD1	TRBV30	CAWSLTRDSAAEQYF	TGTGCCTGGAGTTTAACCCGGGACAGTGCAGCCGAGCAGTACTTC
-	TRBJ2-7	-	TRBV7-2	CASSSPTGGEQYF	TGTGCCAGCAGCTCCCCGACGGGTGGGGAGCAGTACTTC
-	TRBJ1-1	-	TRBV6-4	CASSDRDSTYLNTEAFF	TGTGCCAGCAGTGATCGGGATTCGACCTATTTGAACACTGAAGCTTTCTTT
-	TRBJ1-2	-	TRBV6-6	CASSPETLQGLGYTF	TGTGCCAGCAGCCCCGAAACCTTACAGGGCCTTGGCTACACCTTC
once	TRBJ2-3	TRBD2	TRBV28	CASSFPTSGGTDTQYF	TGTGCCAGCAGTTTCCCCACTAGCGGAGGCACAGATACGCAGTATTTT
-	TRBJ1-5	-	TRBV28	CASTRAGGSQPQHF	TGTGCCAGCACGAGGGCGGGGGGAAGTCAGCCCCAGCATTTT
-	TRBJ1-4	-	TRBV7-9	CASSLAGGTNEKLFF	TGTGCCAGCAGCTTAGCGGGGGGGACTAATGAAAAACTGTTTTTT
-	TRBJ1-6	-	TRBV7-9	CASSGQTPLHF	TGTGCCAGCAGCGGCCAGACACCCCTCCACTTT
-	TRBJ1-5	-	TRBV21-1	CASSKARGHEERGNQPQHF	TGTGCCAGCAGCAAAGCCAGGGGACACGAAGAGAGGGGCAATCAGCCCCAGCATTTT
-	TRBJ1-1	-	TRBV11-3	CASSAGTGTTEAFF	TGTGCCAGCAGCGCCGGAACAGGTACCACTGAAGCTTTCTTT
-	TRBJ2-2	TRBD2	TRBV7-9	CASSVTISGSLSGELFF	TGTGCCAGCAGCGTGACAATTAGCGGGAGCCTTTCCGGGGAGCTGTTTTTT
-	TRBJ2-1	TRBD2	TRBV29-1	CSVTLRASGGSAEFF	TGCAGCGTAACCCTGCGAGCTAGCGGGGGGTCGGCGGAGTTCTTC
once	TRBJ2-5	TRBD1	TRBV28	CASRMGQQETQYF	TGTGCCAGCAGGATGGGACAGCAAGAGACCCAGTACTTC
-	TRBJ2-4	TRBD2	TRBV5-1	CASSLGVGGTPGLAKNIQYF	TGCGCCAGCAGCTTGGGGGTCGGGGGGACCCCGGGGCTAGCCAAAAACATTCAGTACTTC
-	TRBJ1-2	-	TRBV5-1	CASSPTGNSRGGYTF	TGCGCCAGCAGCCCGACAGGAAATTCACGGGGTGGCTACACCTTC
-	TRBJ2-7	TRBD2	TRBV28	CASSHGTTNEQYF	TGTGCCAGCAGCCACGGGACTACGAACGAGCAGTACTTC
-	TRBJ2-3	-	TRBV6-2/TRBV6-3	CASSYRRDTQYF	TGTGCCAGCAGTTACAGGAGGGATACGCAGTATTTT
-	TRBJ2-7	TRBD1	TRBV6-2/TRBV6-3	CASSYGTGLSYEQYF	TGTGCCAGCAGTTACGGGACAGGGCTCTCCTACGAGCAGTACTTC
-	TRBJ2-3	-	TRBV24-1	CATSEPGRGDTQYF	TGTGCCACCAGTGAACCTGGACGGGGGGATACGCAGTATTTT
-	TRBJ1-4	TRBD1	TRBV3-1/TRBV3-2	CASSLRTGKNEKLFF	TGTGCCAGCAGCCTTCGGACAGGGAAAAATGAAAAACTGTTTTTT
-	TRBJ2-2	TRBD2	TRBV7-8	CASRRAGVWTGELFF	TGTGCCAGCAGACGAGCGGGAGTATGGACCGGGGAGCTGTTTTTT
-	TRBJ2-1	TRBD2	TRBV5-1	CASSSSEGLASYNEQFF	TGCGCCAGCAGCTCGTCAGAAGGACTAGCCTCGTACAATGAGCAGTTCTTC
-	TRBJ2-7	TRBD2	TRBV2	CASTAGGLREQYF	TGTGCCAGCACAGCGGGGGGCCTTCGGGAGCAGTACTTC
once	TRBJ1-1	TRBD1	TRBV5-1	CASSPQGGHTEAFF	TGCGCCAGCAGCCCACAGGGGGGGCACACTGAAGCTTTCTTT
-	TRBJ2-1	-	TRBV30	CACRARDLQTEQFF	TGTGCCTGTCGGGCCCGGGATCTCCAAACGGAGCAGTTCTTC
-	TRBJ1-6	-	TRBV5-1	CASSLPGEGGYNSPLHF	TGCGCCAGCAGCTTGCCCGGAGAAGGGGGATATAATTCACCCCTCCACTTT
-	TRBJ2-7	-	TRBV14	CASSQMIDYEQYF	TGTGCCAGCAGCCAAATGATAGACTACGAGCAGTACTTC
-	TRBJ2-3	TRBD2	TRBV6-5	CASSTSVSTDTQYF	TGTGCCAGCAGTACTAGCGTTAGCACAGATACGCAGTATTTT
-	TRBJ1-1	-	TRBV4-2	CASSQRSSMNTEAFF	TGTGCCAGCAGCCAAAGGAGCTCCATGAACACTGAAGCTTTCTTT
-	TRBJ2-1	-	TRBV7-8	CASSLAPQGVPSYNEQFF	TGTGCCAGCAGCTTAGCGCCCCAGGGCGTTCCGTCCTACAATGAGCAGTTCTTC
-	TRBJ1-2	-	TRBV2	CASLGSLGPGYTF	TGTGCCAGCCTCGGGAGTCTCGGTCCTGGCTACACCTTC